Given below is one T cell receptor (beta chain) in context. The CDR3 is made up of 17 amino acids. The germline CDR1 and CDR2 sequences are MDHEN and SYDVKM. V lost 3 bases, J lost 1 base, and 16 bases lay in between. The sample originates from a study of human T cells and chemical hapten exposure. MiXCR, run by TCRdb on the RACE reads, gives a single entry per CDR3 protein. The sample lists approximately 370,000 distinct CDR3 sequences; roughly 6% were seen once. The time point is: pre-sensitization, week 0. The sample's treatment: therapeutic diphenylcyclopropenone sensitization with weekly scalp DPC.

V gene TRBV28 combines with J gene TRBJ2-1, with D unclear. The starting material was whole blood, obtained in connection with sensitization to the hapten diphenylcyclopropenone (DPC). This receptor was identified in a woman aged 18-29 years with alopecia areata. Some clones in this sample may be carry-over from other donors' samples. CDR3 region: CASSFLQSRNSYNEQFF. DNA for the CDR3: TGTGCCAGCAGTTTCCTCCAGTCCCGGAATTCCTACAATGAGCAGTTCTTC.